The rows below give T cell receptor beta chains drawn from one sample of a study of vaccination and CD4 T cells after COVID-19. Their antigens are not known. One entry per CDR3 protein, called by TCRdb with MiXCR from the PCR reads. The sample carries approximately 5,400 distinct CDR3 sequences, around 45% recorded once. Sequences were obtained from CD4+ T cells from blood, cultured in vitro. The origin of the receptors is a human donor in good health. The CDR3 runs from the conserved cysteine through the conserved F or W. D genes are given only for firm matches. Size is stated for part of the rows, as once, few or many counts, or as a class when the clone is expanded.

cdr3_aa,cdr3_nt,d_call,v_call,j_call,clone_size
CASSKSGQNTEAFF,TGTGCCAGCAGCAAATCGGGACAGAACACTGAAGCTTTCTTT,.,TRBV7-6,TRBJ1-1,.
CAITPGLAGGPSNEQFF,TGTGCCATCACCCCGGGACTAGCGGGAGGGCCGTCCAATGAGCAGTTCTTC,TRBD2,TRBV10-3,TRBJ2-1,.
CSAPHRGQGARYEQYF,TGCAGTGCCCCCCACCGTGGACAGGGAGCGAGGTACGAGCAGTACTTC,TRBD1,TRBV20-1,TRBJ2-7,few
CASSLARYYGYTF,TGTGCCAGCAGTTTGGCCAGGTACTATGGCTACACCTTC,.,TRBV12-3/TRBV12-4,TRBJ1-2,.
CASRTGGWSPLHF,TGTGCCAGCAGGACAGGGGGCTGGTCACCCCTCCACTTT,TRBD1,TRBV2,TRBJ1-6,.
CSVVTVYEQYF,TGCAGCGTTGTGACAGTCTACGAGCAGTACTTC,.,TRBV29-1,TRBJ2-7,few
CASRGRGAYNEQFF,TGTGCCAGCAGGGGCAGGGGGGCCTACAATGAGCAGTTCTTC,.,TRBV2,TRBJ2-1,.
CASSWTGVQPQHF,TGTGCCAGCAGTTGGACAGGGGTTCAGCCCCAGCATTTT,TRBD1,TRBV12-3/TRBV12-4,TRBJ1-5,.
CASSGGGDEQYF,TGTGCCAGCAGCGGCGGGGGGGACGAGCAGTACTTC,TRBD2,TRBV7-6,TRBJ2-7,.
CSALSFGELFF,TGCAGTGCTCTCTCGTTTGGGGAGCTGTTTTTT,.,TRBV20-1,TRBJ2-2,.
CSASPPRHLDTEAFF,TGCAGTGCTAGTCCCCCTCGGCATTTGGACACTGAAGCTTTCTTT,.,TRBV20-1,TRBJ1-1,.
CASSLRRNTEAFF,TGTGCCAGCAGTTTGCGGAGAAACACTGAAGCTTTCTTT,.,TRBV6-2/TRBV6-3,TRBJ1-1,few
CAWSSRTGFNNEQFF,TGTGCCTGGAGCTCGCGGACAGGGTTTAACAATGAGCAGTTCTTC,TRBD1,TRBV30,TRBJ2-1,.
CASTTGAKAQPQHF,TGTGCCAGCACCACAGGGGCCAAGGCACAGCCCCAGCATTTT,TRBD1,TRBV12-3/TRBV12-4,TRBJ1-5,.
CASNRDLSEAFF,TGCGCCAGCAATAGAGATCTCAGTGAAGCTTTCTTT,.,TRBV10-1,TRBJ1-1,.